The 23 T cell receptor beta chains given below trace back to one sample, sequenced in a study of OX40 agonist ivuxolimab in advanced cancers. Libraries were made using the immunoSEQ multiplex PCR assay. TCRdb carries this immuneACCESS record with in-frame sequences only. Its versions omit some clonotypes, under half of them owing to an unresolved V gene in the studies checked, with the rest unexplained. The sample records 63,000 or so clones, about 91% of which are singletons. Approximately 3.9% of the sample is in the top ten clones. This sample comprised CD4+ or CD8+ T cells sorted from blood, obtained in a trial of the OX40 agonist ivuxolimab. These receptors were obtained from an adult with an advanced solid tumor such as melanoma, head and neck, liver or kidney cancer.

The rearrangement joins TRBV7-3 to TRBJ2-7; a weak D match, TRBD1 (6 bases). Per the germline V gene, CDR1 is SGHTA and CDR2 is FQGTGA. The CDR3 runs 18 residues. Trimming pared 5 bases from V and 1 base from J, leaving 24 bases between. The CDR3: CASSTTGPVKWGSYEQYF. The DNA of the CDR3 is TGTGCCAGCAGCACCACAGGGCCCGTTAAATGGGGATCCTACGAGCAGTACTTC.

The chain joins TRBV28 to TRBJ2-1; 8 bases are a match to TRBD2. The trim removed 6 bases at V and 3 bases at J, leaving 10 bases unmatched. Germline V gene lookup returns CDR1 MDHEN and CDR2 SYDVKM. This CDR3 spans 16 amino acids. The CDR3 sequence: CASSDPTSGYYNEQFF. The CDR3 DNA reads as TGTGCCAGCAGCGATCCTACTAGCGGATACTACAATGAGCAGTTCTTC.

The chain recombines TRBV6-6 with TRBJ1-1, with D possibly being TRBD1 (6 bases). V was shortened by 6 bases and J by 0 bases, with 11 bases between the two germline ends. CDR1 MNHNY and CDR2 SVGAGI come from the germline V gene (reference sequence). The CDR3 is made up of 14 amino acids. The CDR3 sequence is CASSLDSLNTEAFF. DNA for the CDR3: TGTGCCAGCAGCCTGGACAGTTTGAACACTGAAGCTTTCTTT.

The rearrangement joins TRBV9 to TRBJ1-1; no reliable D call. Deletions cut 2 bases from V and 1 base from J, with 21 bases between. This CDR3 is 18 amino acids long. Germline CDR1 SGDLS, CDR2 YYNGEE. The DNA of the CDR3 is TGTGCCAGCAGCGTGTCAGTGGACCCTACCACTGCGAACACTGAAGCTTTCTTT. This gives the protein CASSVSVDPTTANTEAFF.

The chain is built from TRBV5-4 and TRBJ2-2; no clear D gene. With 0 bases removed from V and 6 bases from J, the gap between germline ends came to 9 bases. This CDR3 spans 14 amino acids. Per germline, CDR1 SGHNT and CDR2 YYREEE (reference sequence). The chain's CDR3 is CASSLGSPSGELFF. CDR3 DNA: TGTGCCAGCAGCTTGGGGTCGCCCTCCGGGGAGCTGTTTTTT.

The chain joins TRBV27 to TRBJ1-2; 11 nucleotides match TRBD1. J lost 6 bases, V lost 1 base, and 7 bases had no gene match. This CDR3 spans 16 amino acids. The germline CDR1 and CDR2 sequences are MNHEY and SMNVEV (reference sequence). The CDR3 reads CASSLLGGQGANGYTF. The CDR3 DNA reads TGTGCCAGCAGTTTATTGGGCGGACAGGGGGCCAATGGCTACACCTTC.

The chain couples TRBV28 to TRBJ2-3; 11 bases line up with TRBD2. CDR1 and CDR2 from the germline V gene are MDHEN and SYDVKM. CDR3 size: 17 residues. Germline trimming cut 6 bases from V and 2 bases from J; bases unmatched to any gene: 10. CDR3 bases: TGTGCCAGCAGCCTATTAATAGCGGGAGGGCCCACAGATACGCAGTATTTT. As protein: CASSLLIAGGPTDTQYF.

V is TRBV13 and J is TRBJ2-5; possible D gene TRBD1, 7 bases. Germline V gene sequence: CDR1 PRHDT, CDR2 FYEKMQ (reference sequence). CDR3 length: 16 amino acids. The V end was cut by 2 bases, the J end by 4 bases, with 17 bases between. The CDR3 reads CASSLLEGANRETQYF. The CDR3 bases are TGTGCCAGCAGCTTACTGGAGGGGGCGAATCGAGAGACCCAGTACTTC. Together with reference TRBV13 and TRBJ2-5, the CDR3 gives the full variable domain: AAGVIQSPRHLIKEKRETATLKCYPIPRHDTVYWYQQGPGQDPQFLISFYEKMQSDKGSIPDRFSAQQFSDYHSELNMSSLELGDSALYFCASSLLEGANRETQYFGPGTRLLVL.

This sequence joins TRBV5-8 and TRBJ2-7; possibly TRBD2 for D (6 bases). Germline loops: CDR1 SGHTS, CDR2 YDEGEE. Trimming took 3 bases from V and 1 from J, leaving 11 bases between them. The CDR3 covers 14 residues. The CDR3 sequence: CASSWGGGSYEQYF. CDR3 coding DNA: TGTGCCAGCAGCTGGGGAGGCGGGTCCTACGAGCAGTACTTC.

The genes are TRBV7-9 and TRBJ1-4; maybe TRBD1 (5 bases). This CDR3 contains 16 residues. The V and J ends lost 2 bases and 8 bases respectively, with 18 bases between them. Germline assignment: CDR1 SEHNR and CDR2 FQNEAQ (reference sequence). The CDR3 reads CASSLIRAGQAEKLFF. CDR3 coding DNA: TGTGCCAGCAGCTTAATCAGGGCGGGTCAGGCGGAAAAACTGTTTTTT.

The J gene is TRBJ1-1, the V gene TRBV5-8; TRBD1 matches at 7 bases. Germline lookup yields CDR1 SGHTS and CDR2 YDEGEE. Unmatched junction bases numbered 1, after V lost 2 bases and J lost 0 bases. There are 14 residues in the CDR3. CDR3 loop: CASSFRGMNTEAFF. The CDR3 DNA follows: TGTGCCAGCAGCTTCAGGGGGATGAACACTGAAGCTTTCTTT.

The chain carries TRBV14 and TRBJ2-7, with a possible D match to TRBD2 (6 bases). The CDR3 length is 15 residues. The V end lost 0 bases, the J end lost 12 bases, and 21 bases lay between the germline ends. The germline V gene has CDR1 SGHDN and CDR2 FVKESK. The DNA for the CDR3 is TGTGCCAGCAGCCAAGAAAACCCCGTTAGCGGAGACCGGTACTTC. Its protein product is CASSQENPVSGDRYF.

This clone was observed a single time. The chain couples TRBV5-6 to TRBJ2-7; tentative D call: TRBD1 (5 bases). Trimming took off 4 bases at V and 2 bases at J, with 10 bases between the two ends. Germline assignment: CDR1 SGHDT and CDR2 YYEEEE. The CDR3 runs 13 residues. CDR3 loop: CASSPTVPYEQYF. DNA of the CDR3: TGTGCCAGCAGCCCGACAGTTCCCTACGAGCAGTACTTC. The full variable domain, with the rest looked up from reference TRBV5-6 and TRBJ2-7, is DAGVTQSPTHLIKTRGQQVTLRCSPKSGHDTVSWYQQALGQGPQFIFQYYEEEERQRGNFPDRFSGHQFPNYSSELNVNALLLGDSALYLCASSPTVPYEQYFGPGTRLTVT.

The chain recombines TRBV5-1 with TRBJ1-1, with 7 bases fitting TRBD1. CDR1 and CDR2 (germline): SGHRS, YFSETQ. This CDR3 spans 15 amino acids. V gave up 0 bases and J gave up 2 bases; unmatched junction bases: 4. The CDR3, as DNA: TGCGCCAGCAGCTTGGAAGGGACAGCTAACACTGAAGCTTTCTTT. Residues: CASSLEGTANTEAFF.

The chain joins TRBV27 to TRBJ2-3; 9 bases align to TRBD2. The junction had 8 bases not matched to a gene; V was cut back by 8 bases and J by 2 bases. Germline V CDR1 and CDR2: MNHEY, SMNVEV (reference sequence). CDR3 size: 15 residues. As DNA, the CDR3 is TGTGCCAGCTATCAAGCGGGGGGCCCCACAGATACGCAGTATTTT. Its protein is CASYQAGGPTDTQYF.

The gene calls are TRBV2 and TRBJ1-4; possibly TRBD1 for D (6 bases). The CDR3 spans 15 residues. Germline V gene data show CDR1 as SNHLY and CDR2 as FYNNEI. Deletions cut 4 bases from V and 7 bases from J, with 16 bases between. CDR3 sequence (DNA): TGTGCCAGCAGTGTCGGGATGGGGGCGCTTGAAAAACTGTTTTTT. Translating gives CASSVGMGALEKLFF. Complete variable domain (other parts from reference TRBV2 and TRBJ1-4): EPEVTQTPSHQVTQMGQEVILRCVPISNHLYFYWYRQILGQKVEFLVSFYNNEISEKSEIFDDQFSVERPDGSNFTLKIRSTKLEDSAMYFCASSVGMGALEKLFFGSGTQLSVL.

The chain uses TRBV6-1 and TRBJ2-7; no clear D. The V end was cut by 3 bases, the J end by 2 bases, with 17 bases between. The germline V gene has CDR1 MNHNS and CDR2 SASEGT. This CDR3 is 16 amino acids long. In DNA form, the CDR3 reads TGTGCCAGCAGTGAGGCCCCAAGAAACGCAGCCTACGAGCAGTACTTC. It codes for CASSEAPRNAAYEQYF.

V and J are TRBV7-8 and TRBJ1-1, with 10 bases fitting TRBD1. Losses at the gene ends were 6 bases for V and 11 bases for J; bases not matched to a gene: 9. In germline, CDR1 is SGHVS, CDR2 FQNEAQ. This CDR3 is 13 amino acids long. The CDR3 DNA reads TGTGCCAGCAGTTCGACAGGGGGCTTGTATGCTTTCTTT. Its protein is CASSSTGGLYAFF.

This sequence joins TRBV5-1 and TRBJ1-4, with D hard to call. The germline CDR1 and CDR2 sequences are SGHRS and YFSETQ. Trimming took off 0 bases at V and 3 bases at J, with 6 bases between the two ends. CDR3 length equals 14 residues. In DNA, the CDR3 is TGCGCCAGCAGCTTGGGTTCAGCTAATGAAAAACTGTTTTTT. Translated, it gives CASSLGSANEKLFF.

This chain joins TRBV4-1 and TRBJ1-2; 8 bases match TRBD1. This CDR3 has 18 amino acids. Germline CDR1 is MGHRA and CDR2 is YSYEKL. The V and J ends lost 0 bases and 7 bases, in that order; junction bases with no gene match: 16. The CDR3 bases are TGCGCCAGCAGCCAAGATCTAGGGACAGGCGCCCTGGTGAGTGGCTACACCTTC. This gives the protein CASSQDLGTGALVSGYTF.

DNA of the CDR3: TGTGCCAGCAGTTTAAGTCGAACCAGGGGGCCGACGGAGGGCTACACCTTC. This gives the protein CASSLSRTRGPTEGYTF. The V call is TRBV27, the J call TRBJ1-2; 8 nucleotides align to TRBD1. Germline V gene lookup returns CDR1 MNHEY and CDR2 SMNVEV (reference sequence). This CDR3 has 17 residues. V dropped 2 bases and J dropped 8; count of bases not matched to a gene: 16.

The V and J genes are TRBV10-2 and TRBJ2-1; D is unresolved. Deletions cut 3 bases from V and 12 bases from J, with 9 bases between. CDR1 WSHSY and CDR2 SAAADI come from the germline V gene. This CDR3 spans 11 amino acids. CDR3 residues: CASSEGLVQFF. CDR3 coding DNA: TGCGCCAGCAGTGAAGGATTAGTGCAGTTCTTC.

The chain recombines TRBV6-5 with TRBJ1-5, with 8 bases aligning to TRBD1. Germline V gene lookup returns CDR1 MNHEY and CDR2 SVGAGI. V shed 6 bases, J shed 5 bases, and the junction held 9 bases outside the gene matches. The CDR3 has 15 residues. The CDR3 sequence: CASREKQGVHQPQHF. DNA of the CDR3: TGTGCCAGCAGAGAGAAACAGGGGGTCCATCAGCCCCAGCATTTT.